Below are 20 T cell receptor beta chains sequenced from a single sample in a study of CD8 T cells in Susac syndrome. The RNA input was roughly 0.5 to 1 ug, and it was reverse transcribed with random hexamers. TCRdb independently ran MiXCR on the immunoSEQ multiplex PCR reads; one entry per CDR3 protein. The top ten hold around 0.07% of the sample, which has around 280,000 distinct CDR3 sequences, 90% to 95% seen once. The sequenced sample consisted of CD4+ T cells from PBMCs. Receptors were obtained from a human donor with multiple sclerosis.

The chain recombines TRBV11-2 with TRBJ2-6; 11 bases agree with TRBD2. The germline V gene has CDR1 SGHAT and CDR2 FQNNGV. Trimming at V came to 5 bases and at J to 0 bases, leaving 21 bases not matched to a gene. CDR3 length equals 23 residues. CDR3 protein: CASSLTLGTSGGPQNSGANVLTF. CDR3 DNA: TGTGCCAGCAGCCTTACCTTGGGGACTAGCGGAGGTCCTCAAAACTCTGGGGCCAACGTCCTGACTTTC.

The V gene is TRBV30, the J gene TRBJ1-6; no reliable D call. This CDR3 is built from 13 residues. V was pared by 4 bases and J by 5 bases, with 9 bases between. CDR1 GTSNPN and CDR2 SVGIG come from the germline V gene (reference sequence). The CDR3 bases are TGTGCCTGGAAGAACAGCCATAATTCACCCCTCCACTTT. It is translated as CAWKNSHNSPLHF.

The gene calls are TRBV7-2 and TRBJ1-6; D unclear. The CDR3 has 15 residues. Trimming took 1 base from V and 9 from J, leaving 13 bases between them. Per germline, CDR1 SGHTA and CDR2 FQGNSA. The CDR3 region has the DNA TGTGCCAGCAGCTTAGTAAACAGCCAAGTTTCACCCCTCCACTTT. Amino acid sequence: CASSLVNSQVSPLHF.

The chain joins TRBV18 to TRBJ2-1; possibly TRBD1 for D (6 bases). Trimming shortened V by 3 bases and J by 0 bases, and 12 bases separated the two germline ends. The CDR3 contains 16 residues. Germline CDR1 KGHSH, CDR2 LQKENI. The chain's CDR3 is CASSPVQGRSYNEQFF. As DNA, the CDR3 is TGTGCCAGCTCACCCGTACAGGGCCGCTCCTACAATGAGCAGTTCTTC.

This chain links TRBV18 with TRBJ1-1, with TRBD1 as a possible D gene (5 bases). Germline-derived CDR1 and CDR2 are KGHSH and LQKENI. The CDR3 runs 14 residues. Trimming left V 3 bases short and J 1 base short, with 9 bases between. CDR3 DNA sequence: TGTGCCAGCTCACCGATAGGGACGAACACTGAAGCTTTCTTT. It codes for CASSPIGTNTEAFF.

In its sample, this clonotype was seen a few times. The chain employs TRBV7-2 and TRBJ1-2, with no clear D. Trimming removed 6 bases at V and 4 bases at J, with 6 bases between. Germline CDR1 is SGHTA and CDR2 is FQGNSA. The CDR3 has 11 residues. The CDR3 loop is CASSRSYGYTF. CDR3 coding DNA: TGTGCCAGCAGTCGCAGCTATGGCTACACCTTC.

The J gene is TRBJ2-2, the V gene TRBV12-3 or TRBV12-4, with 11 positions matching TRBD2. Trimming at V came to 7 bases and at J to 9 bases, leaving 7 bases not matched to a gene. The CDR3 consists of 14 residues. The CDR3 sequence is CASIPGLAARELFF. For the CDR3, the DNA is TGTGCCAGCATCCCGGGACTAGCGGCGCGGGAGCTGTTTTTT.

The chain is built from TRBV19 and TRBJ1-5; 10 nucleotides agree with TRBD1. J lost 5 bases, V lost 5 bases, and 6 bases had no gene match. Looked up from germline, CDR1 is LNHDA and CDR2 is SQIVND (reference sequence). The CDR3 length is 15 residues. CDR3 nucleotide sequence: TGTGCCAGTAGTGAAACCGGGACAGGGGATCAGCCCCAGCATTTT. Amino acid sequence: CASSETGTGDQPQHF.

The chain uses TRBV5-4 and TRBJ2-2; 9 bases map to TRBD1. The CDR3 consists of 15 residues. The V and J ends lost 4 bases and 4 bases, in that order; junction bases with no gene match: 5. The germline CDR1 and CDR2 sequences are SGHNT and YYREEE (reference sequence). CDR3 sequence (DNA): TGTGCCAGCAGCGCTCGACAGGGGGGCACCGGGGAGCTGTTTTTT. As protein: CASSARQGGTGELFF. Full variable domain (missing parts from reference TRBV5-4 and TRBJ2-2): ETGVTQSPTHLIKTRGQQVTLRCSSQSGHNTVSWYQQALGQGPQFIFQYYREEENGRGNFPPRFSGLQFPNYSSELNVNALELDDSALYLCASSARQGGTGELFFGEGSRLTVL.

This clonotype was counted once. The chain carries TRBV20-1 and TRBJ2-1; 14 bases are shared with TRBD2. The CDR3 contains 24 residues. Germline CDR1 is DFQATT and CDR2 is SNEGSKA (reference sequence). V gave up 1 base and J gave up 1 base; unmatched junction bases: 24. In nucleotides, the CDR3 is TGCAGTGCTAGAGTCCGGGGCGGTACCCCTCCCGGGACTAGCGGGAGAGCATCCTACAATGAGCAGTTCTTC. The encoded protein is CSARVRGGTPPGTSGRASYNEQFF.

This clonotype appeared a few times. At one end the junction does not follow the germline gene, possibly because of a read error. This chain's CDR3 is CASTGLGPGELFF. CDR3 DNA sequence: TGTGCCAGCACGGGCCTCGGTCCCGGGGAGCTTTTTTTT. The chain employs TRBV12-3 or TRBV12-4 and TRBJ2-2, with TRBD2 as a possible D gene (5 bases). CDR3 length: 13 amino acids.

This rearrangement joins TRBV2 to TRBJ1-5; D is undetermined. V dropped 3 bases and J dropped 7 bases, with 16 bases sitting between them. Germline assignment: CDR1 SNHLY and CDR2 FYNNEI. The length of the CDR3 is 15 residues. CDR3 DNA: TGTGCCAGCAGTGAGTGGGGAAAACCATACCAGCCCCAGCATTTT. Translating gives CASSEWGKPYQPQHF.

This clonotype was detected only once. This chain connects TRBV9 to TRBJ2-2; 12 bases are shared with TRBD1. The J segment lost 7 bases and the V segment lost 3 bases, leaving 7 bases of the junction unmatched. CDR1 is SGDLS, CDR2 YYNGEE, per germline. The CDR3 spans 16 residues. CDR3 sequence: CASSDGTGGAYGELFF. As DNA, the CDR3 is TGTGCCAGCAGCGATGGGACAGGGGGCGCTTACGGGGAGCTGTTTTTT.

The chain recombines TRBV5-1 with TRBJ2-7, with a weak D call TRBD1 (6 bases). The CDR3 covers 16 residues. Trimming shortened V by 4 bases and J by 0 bases, and 17 bases separated the two germline ends. CDR1 SGHRS and CDR2 YFSETQ come from the germline V gene. The CDR3 coding sequence is TGCGCCAGCAGCCCCGGACAGACAATTAGCTCCTACGAGCAGTACTTC. This codes for CASSPGQTISSYEQYF. Drawing the rest from reference TRBV5-1 and TRBJ2-7, the complete variable domain is KAGVTQTPRYLIKTRGQQVTLSCSPISGHRSVSWYQQTPGQGLQFLFEYFSETQRNKGNFPGRFSGRQFSNSRSEMNVSTLELGDSALYLCASSPGQTISSYEQYFGPGTRLTVT.

The chain combines TRBV7-6 with TRBJ1-2, with D possibly matching TRBD1 (5 bases). The germline V gene encodes CDR1 SGHVS and CDR2 FNYEAQ. This CDR3 comprises 16 residues. The V end lost 8 bases, the J end lost 2 bases, and 21 bases lay between the germline ends. The CDR3 DNA follows: TGTGCCAGCGCGCCCGCTCAGAGGGGCCTCAACTATGGCTACACCTTC. Amino acids: CASAPAQRGLNYGYTF. Together with reference TRBV7-6 and TRBJ1-2, the CDR3 gives the full variable domain: GAGVSQSPRYKVTKRGQDVALRCDPISGHVSLYWYRQALGQGPEFLTYFNYEAQQDKSGLPNDRFSAERPEGSISTLTIQRTEQRDSAMYRCASAPAQRGLNYGYTFGSGTRLTVV.

The chain links TRBV7-6 to TRBJ2-7, with 7 bases fitting TRBD1. The CDR3 loop spans 16 amino acids. The J segment lost 2 bases and the V segment lost 1 base, leaving 8 bases of the junction unmatched. CDR1 and CDR2 (germline): SGHVS, FNYEAQ. DNA for the CDR3: TGTGCCAGCAGCTTAGAGCCAGGTGACAGGGCCTACGAGCAGTACTTC. It yields the protein CASSLEPGDRAYEQYF.

V and J are TRBV18 and TRBJ2-5; TRBD2 aligns across 11 bases. Germline CDR1 and CDR2: KGHSH and LQKENI. This CDR3 has 17 amino acids. Trimming at V came to 5 bases and at J to 2 bases, leaving 10 bases not matched to a gene. For the CDR3, the DNA is TGTGCCAGCTCAAAGCGGACTAGCGGGTCCAGGCAAGAGACCCAGTACTTC. Translation: CASSKRTSGSRQETQYF.

V usage is TRBV7-8 and J usage is TRBJ2-5; no reliable D call. CDR1 SGHVS and CDR2 FQNEAQ come from the germline V gene. The CDR3 loop spans 16 amino acids. V shed 5 bases and J shed 5 bases, with 21 bases lying between them. CDR3 region: CASSPPVSGFAETQYF. In DNA form, the CDR3 reads TGTGCCAGCAGCCCACCGGTGTCCGGCTTTGCGGAGACCCAGTACTTC.

The chain links TRBV6-5 to TRBJ1-5, with TRBD1 as a possible D gene (6 bases). This CDR3 region has 14 residues. Germline assignment: CDR1 MNHEY and CDR2 SVGAGI. Trimming cost V 8 bases and J 4 bases, with 15 bases left between them. The CDR3 here is CASGWGQKNQPQHF. In nucleotides, the CDR3 is TGTGCCAGCGGTTGGGGACAAAAAAATCAGCCCCAGCATTTT.

As regards this clonotype: In this CDR3 the conserved last residue, phenylalanine or tryptophan, is missing, so a read error is likely. This rearrangement joins TRBV28 to TRBJ1-1; TRBD1 matches 8 bases. The CDR3 extends over 16 amino acids. The germline V gene encodes CDR1 MDHEN and CDR2 SYDVKM. The trim removed 6 bases at V and 0 bases at J, leaving 9 bases unmatched. The DNA for the CDR3 is TGTGCCAGCAGCCCAGGGGGCGCATTAATGAACACTGAAGCTTTCCTT. This codes for CASSPGGALMNTEAFL.